This T cell receptor beta chain was sequenced in a study of blood T cell repertoires in COVID-19. Study context: Spain, Italy and the United States supplied samples that represented acute and convalescent COVID-19. PBMCs, B-cell-depleted T cells, or T cells provided the cDNA or gDNA that made up the material.

To note about this clone: Within the sample, other DNA sequences also encode this same CDR3.

Germline CDR1 reads MNHEY; CDR2 reads SMNVEV (reference sequence). This CDR3 region has 14 residues. V lost 5 bases, J lost 3 bases, and 11 bases lay in between. Libraries were prepared by immunoSEQ multiplex PCR; TCRdb keeps only in-frame clonotypes and omits some of them. The sample holds some 200,000 clones, around 90% seen once. Sequenced: peripheral blood. The chain employs TRBV27 and TRBJ1-5; TRBD1 might be the D (6 bases). This clonotype originated in a woman aged 18-29 years who had recovered from COVID-19. Written as DNA, the CDR3 is TGTGCCAGCAGTCAAGACAGGACCAATCAGCCCCAGCATTTT. It specifies CASSQDRTNQPQHF.